A single sample is the source of the 12 T cell receptor beta chains below, sequenced in a study of CD8 T cells in Susac syndrome. RNA, at about 0.5 to 1 ug, was reverse transcribed with random hexamers. TCRdb re-analysed the immunoSEQ multiplex PCR reads in MiXCR, keeping a single row per CDR3 protein. Among about 180,000 distinct CDR3 sequences listed, about 94% were seen once. The sequencing input was CD4+ T cells from PBMCs. The receptor source for this set is a human donor with multiple sclerosis.

The V and J genes are TRBV3-1 and TRBJ1-2, with TRBD1 matching 7 bases. The germline CDR1 and CDR2 sequences are LGHDT and YNNKEL (reference sequence). This CDR3 spans 12 amino acids. V dropped 4 bases and J dropped 8; count of bases not matched to a gene: 4. CDR3 region: CASSPTGYGYTF. CDR3 nucleotides: TGTGCCAGCAGCCCGACAGGGTACGGCTACACCTTC.

The rearrangement links TRBV5-1 to TRBJ2-7; no reliable D call. Germline assignment: CDR1 SGHRS and CDR2 YFSETQ. The CDR3 loop spans 12 amino acids. Trimming shortened V by 5 bases and J by 4 bases, and 10 bases separated the two germline ends. CDR3 sequence reads: CASSLKAYEQYF. The CDR3 bases are TGCGCCAGCAGTTTGAAGGCTTACGAGCAGTACTTC.

The V call is TRBV29-1, the J call TRBJ2-6; possibly TRBD1 for D (6 bases). The V gene lost 5 bases and the J gene lost 1 base, with 15 bases spanning the gap. CDR1 SQVTM and CDR2 ANQGSEA come from the germline V gene. The CDR3 has 16 residues. The CDR3 nucleotides read TGCAGCGTTATGACAGGAGATACTTCTGGGGCCAACGTCCTGACTTTC. The encoded protein is CSVMTGDTSGANVLTF. Looking up the rest from reference TRBV29-1 and TRBJ2-6 gives the full variable domain: SAVISQKPSRDICQRGTSLTIQCQVDSQVTMMFWYRQQPGQSLTLIATANQGSEATYESGFVIDKFPISRPNLTFSTLTVSNMSPEDSSIYLCSVMTGDTSGANVLTFGAGSRLTVL.

This rearrangement joins TRBV6-6 to TRBJ1-1; TRBD1 is a possible D gene (6 bases). The germline V and J ends were trimmed by 0 bases and 0 bases, with 11 bases remaining between them. There are 16 residues in the CDR3. Germline assignment: CDR1 MNHNY and CDR2 SVGAGI (reference sequence). The CDR3 DNA is TGTGCCAGCAGTTACTCGGGGGGCCAGCTGAACACTGAAGCTTTCTTT. Translated, it gives CASSYSGGQLNTEAFF.

This rearrangement joins TRBV20-1 to TRBJ2-5; possibly TRBD1 for D (5 bases). V lost 0 bases, J lost 0 bases, and 11 bases lay in between. The CDR3 loop spans 15 amino acids. Germline CDR1 is DFQATT and CDR2 is SNEGSKA (reference sequence). The CDR3 sequence is CSARDPSRDQETQYF. In DNA, the CDR3 is TGCAGTGCTAGAGATCCGTCCAGGGACCAAGAGACCCAGTACTTC.

This chain links TRBV20-1 with TRBJ2-1; 8 bases fit TRBD2. The germline CDR1 and CDR2 sequences are DFQATT and SNEGSKA (reference sequence). This CDR3 region has 16 residues. Trimming at V came to 1 base and at J to 7 bases, leaving 12 bases not matched to a gene. The DNA of the CDR3 is TGCAGTGCTAGAGCGGTGGGTAGCGGGGCGTGGAATGAGCAGTTCTTC. Translation: CSARAVGSGAWNEQFF.

This chain links TRBV28 with TRBJ2-1, with TRBD2 matching over 7 bases. The V and J ends lost 5 bases and 2 bases, in that order; junction bases with no gene match: 9. This CDR3 spans 16 amino acids. The germline V gene has CDR1 MDHEN and CDR2 SYDVKM. The CDR3 region has the DNA TGTGCCAGCAGTCCACCAGCGGGGATGGCCTACAATGAGCAGTTCTTC. Encoded protein: CASSPPAGMAYNEQFF.

CDR3 nucleotides: TGTGCCAGCAGCAGGGAAGGGAATTCACCCCTCCACTTT. It yields the protein CASSREGNSPLHF. The chain uses TRBV11-1 and TRBJ1-6, with D hard to call. This CDR3 region has 13 residues. Trimming removed 5 bases at V and 7 bases at J, with 9 bases between. CDR1 is SGHAT and CDR2 is FQDESV in the germline V gene (reference sequence).

This chain connects TRBV7-2 to TRBJ2-5; 9 bases agree with TRBD2. After removal of 1 base from V and 1 base from J, the junction contained 4 bases not matched to a gene. CDR3 length: 16 amino acids. Germline V CDR1 and CDR2: SGHTA, FQGNSA. The CDR3 coding sequence is TGTGCCAGCAGCTTAGTGCGGGGGGGACCCCAAGAGACCCAGTACTTC. Translation gives CASSLVRGGPQETQYF. Using reference TRBV7-2 and TRBJ2-5 for the parts outside the CDR3, the full variable domain is GAGVSQSPSNKVTEKGKDVELRCDPISGHTALYWYRQSLGQGLEFLIYFQGNSAPDKSGLPSDRFSAERTGGSVSTLTIQRTQQEDSAVYLCASSLVRGGPQETQYFGPGTRLLVL.

The chain carries TRBV18 and TRBJ2-1, with D maybe TRBD2 (6 bases). This CDR3 is built from 12 residues. CDR1 KGHSH and CDR2 LQKENI come from the germline V gene. Trimming shortened V by 4 bases and J by 10 bases, and 11 bases separated the two germline ends. CDR3 loop: CASSLAEGEQFF. CDR3 bases: TGTGCCAGCTCACTAGCGGAGGGGGAGCAGTTCTTC.

The chain couples TRBV2 to TRBJ2-5, with D hard to call. The CDR3 has 9 residues. The ends were cut back, 9 bases at V and 4 bases at J, with 3 bases in the middle. The germline gives CDR1 SNHLY, CDR2 FYNNEI. The CDR3 DNA sequence: TGTGCCAGAGGAGAGACCCAGTACTTC. It yields the protein CARGETQYF.

This chain joins TRBV5-4 and TRBJ2-1; D is unclear. The length of the CDR3 is 11 residues. V lost 0 bases and J 10 bases, leaving 5 bases between the germline ends. The germline gives CDR1 SGHNT, CDR2 YYREEE (reference sequence). CDR3 nucleotide sequence: TGTGCCAGCAGCTTGGGGTTGGAGCAGTTCTTC. Protein: CASSLGLEQFF.